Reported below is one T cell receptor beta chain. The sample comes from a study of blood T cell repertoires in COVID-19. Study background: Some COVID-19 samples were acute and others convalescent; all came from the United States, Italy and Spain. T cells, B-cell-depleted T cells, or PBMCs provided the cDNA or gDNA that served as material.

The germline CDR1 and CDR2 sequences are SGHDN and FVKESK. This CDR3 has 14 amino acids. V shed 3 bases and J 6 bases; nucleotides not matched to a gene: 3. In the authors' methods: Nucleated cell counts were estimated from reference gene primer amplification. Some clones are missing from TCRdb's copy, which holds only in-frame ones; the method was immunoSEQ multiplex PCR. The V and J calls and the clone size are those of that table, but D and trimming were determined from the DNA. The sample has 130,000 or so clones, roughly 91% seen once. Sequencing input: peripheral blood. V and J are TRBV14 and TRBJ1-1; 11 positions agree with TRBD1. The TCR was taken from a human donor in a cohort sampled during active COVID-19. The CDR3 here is CASSQDRGLSEAFF. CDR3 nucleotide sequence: TGTGCCAGCAGCCAGGACAGGGGGCTATCTGAAGCTTTCTTT.